This TCR beta chain was documented in a study of Ad26.COV2.S vaccination and SARS-CoV-2 variants. Findings and limits, study-wide: People given the vaccine had a wider spike-specific TCR breadth than placebo recipients did.

Method: immunoSEQ multiplex PCR; TCRdb's copy keeps in-frame clones and lacks some. The sample includes some 350,000 clones, roughly 94% of them seen just once. Turning to this clone: Its antigen is undetermined.

This TCR was sampled from a human donor who had recovered from COVID-19. The specimen comprised peripheral blood, sampled after recovery from COVID-19.

The CDR3 sequence: CASSQEGAGPAHTQYF. The CDR3 DNA sequence: TGTGCCAGCAGCCAAGAGGGGGCGGGCCCGGCCCATACGCAGTATTTT. The chain uses TRBV3-1 (or the pseudogene TRBV3-2) and TRBJ2-3; possible D gene TRBD1, 6 bases. Germline CDR1 reads LGHDT; CDR2 reads YNNKEL (reference sequence). CDR3 length: 16 residues. Trimming removed 0 bases at V and 7 bases at J, with 17 bases between.